These 15 T cell receptor beta chains share one sample of origin, sequenced in a study of radiotherapy plus CTLA-4 blockade in lung cancer. Repertoires were generated with immunoSEQ multiplex PCR, while TCRdb's copy carries only in-frame clones and drops some. The data contain roughly 120,000 clones, about 83% of them singletons. Source: peripheral blood, taken from a patient treated with radiotherapy plus ipilimumab. Every receptor here comes from a human donor with non-small cell lung cancer who had a partial response to radiotherapy plus ipilimumab.

The V gene is TRBV4-3, the J gene TRBJ2-3; TRBD2 matches 9 bases. The J segment lost 2 bases and the V segment lost 0 bases, leaving 6 bases of the junction unmatched. This CDR3 has 17 residues. Germline CDR1 is LGHNA and CDR2 is YSLEER. CDR3 DNA: TGCGCCAGCAGCCAAGATGGGCCTAGCGGGACCACAGATACGCAGTATTTT. Its protein product is CASSQDGPSGTTDTQYF.

This sequence joins TRBV19 and TRBJ1-1; D perhaps matches TRBD1 (5 bases). The ends were cut back, 3 bases at V and 7 bases at J, with 18 bases in the middle. The CDR3 is made up of 15 amino acids. Germline CDR1 is LNHDA and CDR2 is SQIVND (reference sequence). The CDR3 loop reads CASSMGLLWGDEAFF. CDR3 DNA: TGTGCCAGTAGTATGGGACTACTCTGGGGCGATGAAGCTTTCTTT.

The chain joins TRBV9 to TRBJ1-1; 7 bases fit TRBD1. The CDR3 length is 13 residues. J gave up 8 bases and V 0 bases, and 4 bases lay outside the gene matches. The germline V gene encodes CDR1 SGDLS and CDR2 YYNGEE. Here the CDR3 DNA reads TGTGCCAGCAGCGTAGGGGTACAGGGGGAAGCTTTCTTT. Translation gives CASSVGVQGEAFF.

CDR3 residues: CASSLAGSSGEETQYF. DNA of the CDR3: TGTGCCAGCAGCTTGGCGGGGTCGAGCGGGGAAGAGACCCAGTACTTC. The chain links TRBV5-6 to TRBJ2-5; TRBD2 aligns across 7 bases. V shed 0 bases and J 3 bases; nucleotides not matched to a gene: 8. Germline CDR1 is SGHDT and CDR2 is YYEEEE. This CDR3 is built from 16 residues.

The gene calls are TRBV28 and TRBJ2-7; 10 nucleotides agree with TRBD1. CDR3 size: 15 residues. The germline V gene has CDR1 MDHEN and CDR2 SYDVKM. V shed 4 bases, J shed 7 bases, and the junction held 10 bases outside the gene matches. Here the CDR3 reads CASSSLGQGVWEQYV. CDR3 DNA: TGTGCCAGCAGTTCCCTCGGACAGGGGGTGTGGGAGCAGTACGTC.

This clone was seen once. The J gene is TRBJ2-5, the V gene TRBV4-1, with TRBD1 matching 8 bases. Trimming removed 1 base from V and 1 base from J; junction bases left unmatched: 11. In germline, CDR1 is MGHRA, CDR2 YSYEKL. The CDR3 spans 18 residues. The CDR3 region has the DNA TGCGCCAGCAGCCAAGGCACTTTACCGGGACAGGTCCAAGAGACCCAGTACTTC. This translates into CASSQGTLPGQVQETQYF.

This clone was seen only a few times. The chain uses TRBV5-1 and TRBJ1-1; the D is unclear. Trimming removed 4 bases from V and 4 bases from J, with 14 bases in between. The CDR3 sequence is 14 residues long. CDR1 and CDR2 from the germline V gene are SGHRS and YFSETQ. CDR3 sequence: CASSPSGGSTEAFF. CDR3 coding DNA: TGCGCCAGCAGCCCCTCCGGCGGGAGCACTGAAGCTTTCTTT.

The J gene is TRBJ2-1, the V gene TRBV29-1, with TRBD1 matching 8 bases. J lost 12 bases, V lost 6 bases, and 10 bases had no gene match. The germline gives CDR1 SQVTM, CDR2 ANQGSEA. CDR3 length: 12 residues. CDR3 nucleotide sequence: TGCAGCGTCGCTACAGGGGGAGGCGGGCAGTTCTTC. This gives the protein CSVATGGGGQFF.

This rearrangement joins TRBV4-3 to TRBJ2-3; TRBD2 matches 9 bases. V lost 0 bases, J lost 6 bases, and 13 bases stayed unmatched. Germline V gene data show CDR1 as LGHNA and CDR2 as YSLEER. This CDR3 spans 18 amino acids. The CDR3 DNA follows: TGCGCCAGCAGCCAAGAAGGTCTGGCGGGAGGGCCGACGGATACGCAGTATTTT. The encoded protein is CASSQEGLAGGPTDTQYF.

The CDR3 nucleotides are TGTGCCAGTACTAACCAGGTGTACACTGAAGCTTTCTTT. Its protein is CASTNQVYTEAFF. This chain links TRBV19 with TRBJ1-1; D gene unclear. This CDR3 region has 13 residues. Germline values: CDR1 LNHDA, CDR2 SQIVND (reference sequence). Trimming left V 7 bases short and J 3 bases short, with 12 bases between.

The V call is TRBV29-1, the J call TRBJ2-1, with 11 bases lining up with TRBD2. There are 18 residues in the CDR3. Germline V gene lookup returns CDR1 SQVTM and CDR2 ANQGSEA. After removal of 4 bases from V and 4 bases from J, the junction contained 15 bases not matched to a gene. CDR3 coding DNA: TGCAGCGTTGGCCTAGGGCGACTAGCGGGGAACCTTTACAATGAGCAGTTCTTC. Translation: CSVGLGRLAGNLYNEQFF.

The chain employs TRBV5-4 and TRBJ1-4; tentatively, D is TRBD1 (6 bases). Germline V gene sequence: CDR1 SGHNT, CDR2 YYREEE (reference sequence). The CDR3 has 15 residues. V gave up 0 bases and J gave up 0 bases, with 6 bases separating them. Here the CDR3 DNA reads TGTGCCAGCAGCTTGGCAGGGGCAACTAATGAAAAACTGTTTTTT. Protein: CASSLAGATNEKLFF.

The chain is built from TRBV5-5 and TRBJ1-3; D gene unclear. The CDR3 consists of 14 residues. Trimming shortened V by 4 bases and J by 1 base, and 9 bases separated the two germline ends. Germline V lookup: CDR1 SGHKS, CDR2 YYEKEE (reference sequence). The chain's CDR3 is CASSERGSGNTIYF. The CDR3 DNA sequence: TGTGCCAGCAGCGAGCGGGGTTCTGGAAACACCATATATTTT.

This clone was seen only once. The chain has TRBV7-9 and TRBJ1-2, with 9 bases that match TRBD1. Germline CDR1 and CDR2: SEHNR and FQNEAQ (reference sequence). The CDR3 loop spans 15 amino acids. With 5 bases clipped from V and 6 bases from J, the junction kept 10 bases outside the gene matches. The CDR3 here is CASSPQGGQGDGYTF. For the CDR3, the DNA is TGTGCCAGCAGCCCCCAAGGGGGACAGGGAGATGGCTACACCTTC.

J is TRBJ2-7 and V is TRBV6-1; 7 bases line up with TRBD1. Per the germline V gene, CDR1 is MNHNS and CDR2 is SASEGT. Trimming cost V 5 bases and J 5 bases; bases outside gene matches: 9. The CDR3 spans 14 residues. CDR3 bases: TGTGCCAGCAGTCCCAGACAGGGAAACAACGAGCAGTACTTC. It yields the protein CASSPRQGNNEQYF.